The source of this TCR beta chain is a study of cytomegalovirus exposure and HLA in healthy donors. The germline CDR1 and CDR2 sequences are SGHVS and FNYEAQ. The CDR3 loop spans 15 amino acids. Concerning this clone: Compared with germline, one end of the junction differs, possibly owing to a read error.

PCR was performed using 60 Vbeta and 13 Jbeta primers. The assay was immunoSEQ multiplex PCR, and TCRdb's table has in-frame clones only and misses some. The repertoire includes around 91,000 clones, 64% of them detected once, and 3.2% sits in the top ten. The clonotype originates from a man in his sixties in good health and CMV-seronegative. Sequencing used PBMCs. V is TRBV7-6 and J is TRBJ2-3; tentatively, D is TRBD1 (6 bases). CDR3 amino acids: CASSLRQAHTNTQYF. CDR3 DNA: TGTGCCAGCAGCTTAAGACAGGCCCACACAAATACGCAGTATTTT. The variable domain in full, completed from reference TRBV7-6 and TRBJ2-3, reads GAGVSQSPRYKVTKRGQDVALRCDPISGHVSLYWYRQALGQGPEFLTYFNYEAQQDKSGLPNDRFSAERPEGSISTLTIQRTEQRDSAMYRCASSLRQAHTNTQYFGPGTRLTVL.